One sample yielded the 26 T cell receptor beta chains listed below, sequenced in a study of beta chain features in type 1 diabetes. What was sequenced were expressed TCRB transcripts, since all of the isolated RNA had been reverse transcribed. Assay: immunoSEQ multiplex PCR; the TCRdb copy retains only in-frame clones and omits some. Seen here are 970,000 or so clones, roughly 17% observed once, and the top ten hold 0.023%. The sequencing sample was made of naive CD4+ T cells from blood. The receptor source for this set is a woman in her late teens or twenties in good health.

This clone turned up a few times. The V call is TRBV7-9, the J call TRBJ1-1; a possible D gene is TRBD1 (5 bases). This CDR3 contains 13 residues. V was clipped by 3 bases and J by 5 bases, with 10 bases between them. Germline-derived CDR1 and CDR2 are SEHNR and FQNEAQ (reference sequence). This CDR3 is CASSLGGKTEAFF. CDR3 in DNA: TGTGCCAGCAGCTTGGGGGGAAAGACTGAAGCTTTCTTT.

This clone has just a few counts. The chain recombines TRBV7-2 with TRBJ1-3; D not certain. The length of the CDR3 is 16 residues. V gave up 3 bases and J gave up 1 base, with 13 bases separating them. Germline loops: CDR1 SGHTA, CDR2 FQGNSA. The CDR3 region is CASSFTGIVSGNTIYF. CDR3 bases: TGTGCCAGCAGCTTTACGGGGATTGTTTCTGGAAACACCATATATTTT.

Turning to this clone: An end of the junction does not agree with germline; a read error may underlie this. The chain couples TRBV6-5 to TRBJ1-2; 7 nucleotides match TRBD1. CDR1 MNHEY and CDR2 SVGAGI come from the germline V gene. CDR3 length: 15 amino acids. CDR3 nucleotide sequence: TGTGCCAGCAGTTACGAGGGATCCCCACAGGGGATTTTGCGCTTC. The encoded protein is CASSYEGSPQGILRF.

This chain uses TRBV28 with TRBJ2-1, with D unresolved. V was clipped by 5 bases and J by 6 bases, with 29 bases between them. Looked up from germline, CDR1 is MDHEN and CDR2 is SYDVKM. The CDR3 has 19 residues. This CDR3 reads CASSAIYPTATGSGNEQFF. Here the CDR3 DNA reads TGTGCCAGCAGTGCTATTTATCCCACAGCCACTGGGTCTGGCAATGAGCAGTTCTTC.

This clone was counted between two and nine times. The chain joins TRBV15 to TRBJ1-2, with D maybe TRBD1 (5 bases). V lost 4 bases, J lost 4 bases, and 16 bases lay in between. The CDR3 loop spans 15 amino acids. Germline V lookup: CDR1 LNHNV, CDR2 YYDKDF (reference sequence). The CDR3 here is CATSTGAVAIYGYTF. CDR3 nucleotides: TGTGCCACCAGCACCGGGGCGGTCGCGATCTATGGCTACACCTTC.

V is TRBV7-8 and J is TRBJ2-1; 11 positions agree with TRBD2. Trimming took 2 bases from V and 0 from J; bases not matched to a gene: 12. There are 20 residues in the CDR3. Germline V gene data show CDR1 as SGHVS and CDR2 as FQNEAQ. In nucleotides, the CDR3 is TGTGCCAGCAGCTTAATTAGTGAGCCTAGCGGGAGGTACTCCTACAATGAGCAGTTCTTC. This gives the protein CASSLISEPSGRYSYNEQFF.

This clone has more than one count but fewer than ten. V is TRBV11-1 and J is TRBJ2-7; 8 bases match TRBD2. V lost 3 bases, J lost 3 bases, and 13 bases stayed unmatched. The CDR3 is made up of 17 amino acids. CDR1 and CDR2 from the germline V gene are SGHAT and FQDESV (reference sequence). The chain's CDR3 is CASSFLGSGAGVYEQYF. The CDR3 DNA reads as TGTGCCAGCAGCTTTTTAGGATCGGGAGCGGGAGTCTACGAGCAGTACTTC.

Only a few counts were recorded for this clone. The CDR3 reads CASSYLYRETQYF. The CDR3 coding sequence is TGTGCCAGTAGTTACCTTTACCGGGAGACCCAGTACTTC. This chain uses TRBV19 with TRBJ2-5, with no clear D. The CDR3 is made up of 13 amino acids. The germline V gene has CDR1 LNHDA and CDR2 SQIVND (reference sequence). V was trimmed by 5 bases and J by 5 bases, leaving 12 bases between them.

The chain joins TRBV5-1 to TRBJ1-4, with D possibly TRBD1 on 5 matching bases. The CDR3 is 15 residues long. V lost 1 base and J 5 bases, leaving 12 bases between the germline ends. The germline CDR1 and CDR2 sequences are SGHRS and YFSETQ. CDR3 amino acids: CASSLSGISNEKLFF. In DNA, the CDR3 is TGCGCCAGCAGCTTGTCAGGGATTTCGAATGAAAAACTGTTTTTT.

This clone turned up a few times. J is TRBJ2-2 and V is TRBV7-3; 16 nucleotides agree with TRBD2. Germline CDR1 and CDR2: SGHTA and FQGTGA. The CDR3 is 18 amino acids. V gave up 5 bases and J gave up 4 bases; unmatched junction bases: 7. CDR3 DNA: TGTGCCAGCAGCAGATCGGGACTAGCGGGAGGGGTCACCGGGGAGCTGTTTTTT. As protein: CASSRSGLAGGVTGELFF.

As for this clone: At the DNA level, this CDR3 is encoded by other sequences in the same sample as well. The CDR3: CASSLGVDQPQHF. The DNA for the CDR3 is TGTGCCAGCAGCTTAGGGGTCGATCAGCCCCAGCATTTT. The rearrangement uses TRBV11-2 and TRBJ1-5; unclear D gene. V dropped 1 base and J dropped 5 bases, with 6 bases sitting between them. Per germline, CDR1 SGHAT and CDR2 FQNNGV. The CDR3 runs to 13 residues.

V and J are TRBV7-9 and TRBJ2-3, with 7 positions matching TRBD1. The germline CDR1 and CDR2 sequences are SEHNR and FQNEAQ (reference sequence). The junction had 8 bases not matched to a gene; V was cut back by 6 bases and J by 2 bases. The CDR3 is 15 amino acids. The CDR3 protein is CASRTRQGSTDTQYF. CDR3 DNA sequence: TGTGCCAGCAGGACCAGACAGGGATCCACAGATACGCAGTATTTT.

The CDR3 bases are TGTGCCAGTAGTATAGATTGGGGGTACCAAGAGACCCAGTACTTC. Its translation: CASSIDWGYQETQYF. V gene TRBV19 combines with J gene TRBJ2-5, with D possibly called TRBD1 or TRBD2 (5 bases each). Trimming stripped 0 bases from V and 0 bases from J, with 8 bases between. Per the germline V gene, CDR1 is LNHDA and CDR2 is SQIVND (reference sequence). The CDR3 length is 15 residues.

V usage is TRBV28 and J usage is TRBJ2-7, with D maybe TRBD2 (5 bases). The ends were cut back, 3 bases at V and 3 bases at J, with 12 bases in the middle. This CDR3 spans 14 amino acids. Per the germline V gene, CDR1 is MDHEN and CDR2 is SYDVKM. This CDR3 is CASSFRRGRYEQYF. As DNA, the CDR3 is TGTGCCAGCAGTTTTCGGCGCGGGCGCTACGAGCAGTACTTC.

The table lists this clone with a few counts. The CDR3 DNA follows: TGTGCCAGCAGGTCTGGCCAGTCGGGAGAGACCCAGTACTTC. Encoded protein: CASRSGQSGETQYF. The chain employs TRBV7-9 and TRBJ2-5; D remains unclear. There are 14 residues in the CDR3. V was clipped by 6 bases and J by 4 bases, with 15 bases between them. Germline CDR1 and CDR2: SEHNR and FQNEAQ (reference sequence).

This chain uses TRBV12-2 with TRBJ2-5. The J call may be incorrect, as the DNA end agrees better with TRBJ2-7. TRBV12-2 is recorded as a pseudogene. This CDR3 is built from 14 residues. The CDR3 loop is CASRLSYWTYEQYF. CDR3 DNA sequence: TGTGCAAGTCGCTTATCCTATTGGACGTACGAGCAGTACTTC.

The V and J genes are TRBV28 and TRBJ2-3; D is unresolved. CDR3 length equals 11 residues. V shed 6 bases and J shed 9 bases, with 10 bases lying between them. Looked up from germline, CDR1 is MDHEN and CDR2 is SYDVKM. CDR3 protein: CASRTLATQYF. CDR3 nucleotide sequence: TGTGCCAGCAGGACTTTGGCCACGCAGTATTTT. Using reference TRBV28 and TRBJ2-3 for the parts outside the CDR3, the full variable domain is DVKVTQSSRYLVKRTGEKVFLECVQDMDHENMFWYRQDPGLGLRLIYFSYDVKMKEKGDIPEGYSVSREKKERFSLILESASTNQTSMYLCASRTLATQYFGPGTRLTVL.

The chain joins TRBV6-6 to TRBJ2-3; 7 nucleotides line up with TRBD2. After removal of 10 bases from V and 1 base from J, the junction contained 5 bases not matched to a gene. Looked up from germline, CDR1 is MNHNY and CDR2 is SVGAGI (reference sequence). This CDR3 region has 13 residues. This CDR3 reads CATLGGGTDTQYF. In nucleotides, the CDR3 is TGTGCCACCCTGGGGGGGGGCACAGATACGCAGTATTTT.

This clone was observed once. This chain links TRBV9 with TRBJ2-3; possibly TRBD1 or TRBD2 for D (5 bases each). The length of the CDR3 is 14 residues. V was cut by 5 bases and J by 4 bases, with 14 bases left in between. CDR1 SGDLS and CDR2 YYNGEE come from the germline V gene. The CDR3 reads CASSSYGDPDTQYF. CDR3 sequence (DNA): TGTGCCAGCAGTTCGTACGGGGACCCAGATACGCAGTATTTT.

The chain combines TRBV18 with TRBJ2-4; D could derive from TRBD1 or TRBD2 (5 bases each). CDR3 length equals 14 residues. The germline V and J ends were trimmed by 4 bases and 5 bases, with 12 bases remaining between them. Germline loops: CDR1 KGHSH, CDR2 LQKENI. CDR3 region: CASSQRDGQNIQYF. For the CDR3, the DNA is TGTGCCAGCTCACAACGGGACGGCCAAAACATTCAGTACTTC.

This chain connects TRBV5-1 to TRBJ2-1; TRBD1 might be the D (5 bases). Germline values: CDR1 SGHRS, CDR2 YFSETQ. The CDR3 is made up of 16 amino acids. Trimming shortened V by 0 bases and J by 0 bases, and 10 bases separated the two germline ends. CDR3 in amino acids: CASSLAQGASYNEQFF. CDR3 sequence (DNA): TGCGCCAGCAGCTTGGCTCAGGGCGCCTCCTACAATGAGCAGTTCTTC.

This clone was seen only a few times. This chain uses TRBV6-1 with TRBJ1-2; D perhaps matches TRBD1 (6 bases). Trimming took off 2 bases at V and 8 bases at J, with 12 bases between the two ends. The germline CDR1 and CDR2 sequences are MNHNS and SASEGT. The CDR3 is 13 amino acids. CDR3 region: CASSELAGVGYTF. CDR3 bases: TGTGCCAGCAGTGAATTGGCAGGGGTCGGCTACACCTTC.

As regards this clone: This may stem from a read error, because a much larger clone lies one nucleotide away. This chain links TRBV21-1 with TRBJ2-7; the D segment call TRBD1 is taken from the table without a DNA check. TRBV21-1 is shown as a pseudogene. The CDR3 runs to 13 residues. This chain's CDR3 is CASRLNRGYEQYF. The CDR3 region has the DNA TGTGCCAGCAGACTAAACAGGGGCTACGAGCAGTACTTC.

The gene calls are TRBV6-6 and TRBJ1-2; tentatively, D is TRBD1 (5 bases). The germline V gene has CDR1 MNHNY and CDR2 SVGAGI (reference sequence). V lost 7 bases and J 7 bases, leaving 13 bases between the germline ends. CDR3 length equals 12 residues. CDR3 sequence: CASMVGGSGYTF. CDR3 sequence (DNA): TGTGCCAGCATGGTCGGGGGAAGTGGCTACACCTTC.

To note about this clone: Different DNA sequences within this sample yield the same CDR3. This chain joins TRBV5-1 and TRBJ2-1; 10 nucleotides match TRBD2. Germline values: CDR1 SGHRS, CDR2 YFSETQ. With V trimmed by 1 base and J by 4 bases, 2 bases remained unmatched. The CDR3 runs 15 residues. The CDR3: CASSLRTSGYNEQFF. CDR3 coding DNA: TGCGCCAGCAGCTTGAGGACTAGCGGATACAATGAGCAGTTCTTC. The whole variable domain, remainder taken from reference TRBV5-1 and TRBJ2-1, is KAGVTQTPRYLIKTRGQQVTLSCSPISGHRSVSWYQQTPGQGLQFLFEYFSETQRNKGNFPGRFSGRQFSNSRSEMNVSTLELGDSALYLCASSLRTSGYNEQFFGPGTRLTVL.

The rearrangement uses TRBV5-6 and TRBJ2-1; D tentatively reads TRBD1 or TRBD2 (5 bases each). CDR3 length: 17 residues. Trimming took off 0 bases at V and 4 bases at J, with 17 bases between the two ends. CDR1 is SGHDT and CDR2 is YYEEEE in the germline V gene. CDR3 in amino acids: CASSLDGGVGIYNEQFF. The CDR3 DNA follows: TGTGCCAGCAGCTTGGATGGGGGAGTAGGTATTTACAATGAGCAGTTCTTC.